These 31 T cell receptor beta chains were all obtained from the same sample, sequenced in a study of blood T cell repertoires in COVID-19. Sequencing was performed with immunoSEQ multiplex PCR; in TCRdb, only in-frame clones are kept and a portion is missing. Among 100,000 to 150,000 clones listed, around 82% were seen once. Material: peripheral blood. Receptors were obtained from a man in his fifties or sixties with acute or convalescent COVID-19.

The chain has TRBV19 and TRBJ1-5, with 7 bases identical to TRBD1. The CDR3 loop spans 12 amino acids. Germline values: CDR1 LNHDA, CDR2 SQIVND (reference sequence). V lost 7 bases, J lost 5 bases, and 2 bases stayed unmatched. The CDR3 protein is CASTGGYQPQHF. CDR3 DNA sequence: TGTGCCAGTACAGGGGGGTATCAGCCCCAGCATTTT.

This clone is a singleton in its sample. The chain combines TRBV29-1 with TRBJ2-5, with 8 bases fitting TRBD1. The V gene end was trimmed by 6 bases and the J gene end by 5 bases; junction bases not matched to a gene: 5. CDR3 size: 12 residues. CDR1 and CDR2 (germline): SQVTM, ANQGSEA. As DNA, the CDR3 is TGCAGCGTCGACAGGGGAATGGAGACCCAGTACTTC. This translates into CSVDRGMETQYF.

V usage is TRBV3-1 (or the pseudogene TRBV3-2) and J usage is TRBJ2-2; D is unclear. This CDR3 has 15 residues. Germline CDR1 LGHDT, CDR2 YNNKEL (reference sequence). V was trimmed by 3 bases and J by 5 bases, leaving 13 bases between them. The CDR3 sequence is CASSQGRSSTGELFF. CDR3 nucleotides: TGTGCCAGCAGCCAGGGCAGGTCCTCAACCGGGGAGCTGTTTTTT.

This clone turned up a few times. This chain joins TRBV6-1 and TRBJ1-6; D ambiguous. This CDR3 has 16 residues. V was cut by 3 bases and J by 0 bases, with 9 bases left in between. Germline CDR1 and CDR2: MNHNS and SASEGT. CDR3 nucleotides: TGTGCCAGCAGTGAGCGGCAGAGCTCCTATAATTCACCCCTCCACTTT. Translating it yields CASSERQSSYNSPLHF.

A word on this clone: This specimen includes other DNA sequences encoding the same CDR3. V gene TRBV5-1 combines with J gene TRBJ1-2; tentatively, D is TRBD1 (5 bases). Germline V gene data show CDR1 as SGHRS and CDR2 as YFSETQ. This CDR3 spans 13 amino acids. Trimming removed 4 bases at V and 0 bases at J, with 7 bases between. CDR3 nucleotides: TGCGCCAGCAGCCTGACAGCTAACTATGGCTACACCTTC. Translating it yields CASSLTANYGYTF.

The chain combines TRBV24-1 with TRBJ1-5; D is possibly TRBD1 (5 bases). The CDR3 spans 15 residues. Trimming stripped 10 bases from V and 4 bases from J, with 19 bases between. Germline V gene data show CDR1 as KGHDR and CDR2 as SFDVKD. DNA of the CDR3: TGTGCCACACTAAGAGACGCAGGGATAAATCAGCCCCAGCATTTT. Translated, it gives CATLRDAGINQPQHF.

The chain couples TRBV11-2 to TRBJ1-1; no clear D gene. The CDR3 totals 11 residues. The germline V gene encodes CDR1 SGHAT and CDR2 FQNNGV. Between the trimmed V and J ends, which lost 6 bases and 4 bases, there was a span of 6 bases. The CDR3 loop reads CASSVGTEAFF. The DNA of the CDR3 is TGTGCCAGCAGTGTCGGCACTGAAGCTTTCTTT.

This clone was recorded a few times. The chain has TRBV30 and TRBJ1-5, with D perhaps matching TRBD1 (5 bases). V lost 3 bases and J lost 4, with 10 bases in between. CDR1 is GTSNPN and CDR2 is SVGIG in the germline V gene (reference sequence). The CDR3 is 13 residues long. CDR3 protein: CAWSIGGNQPQHF. Written as DNA, the CDR3 is TGTGCCTGGAGCATTGGGGGGAATCAGCCCCAGCATTTT.

This clone was seen only once. The rearrangement uses TRBV30 and TRBJ1-1; the match to TRBD1 covers 9 bases. The CDR3 covers 14 residues. V lost 1 base and J lost 1; bases outside the gene matches: 1. The germline V gene has CDR1 GTSNPN and CDR2 SVGIG (reference sequence). The CDR3 sequence is CAWSEGQGNTEAFF. Written as DNA, the CDR3 is TGTGCCTGGAGTGAGGGACAGGGGAACACTGAAGCTTTCTTT.

The chain couples TRBV9 to TRBJ2-5; 7 bases fit TRBD1. The CDR3 contains 12 residues. The germline gives CDR1 SGDLS, CDR2 YYNGEE. With 1 base clipped from V and 7 bases from J, the junction kept 1 base outside the gene matches. The chain's CDR3 is CASSVSGGTQYF. For the CDR3, the DNA is TGTGCCAGCAGCGTATCAGGGGGGACCCAGTACTTC.

In DNA form, the CDR3 reads TGTGCCAGCAGCTTCGGGACAGGTTTTAGCAATCAGCCCCAGCATTTT. Translating gives CASSFGTGFSNQPQHF. The rearrangement joins TRBV5-6 to TRBJ1-5, with 8 bases aligning to TRBD1. In germline, CDR1 is SGHDT, CDR2 YYEEEE. There are 16 residues in the CDR3. V was pared by 2 bases and J by 0 bases, with 4 bases of the junction left unmatched.

This clone was picked up a small number of times. The chain recombines TRBV18 with TRBJ1-1, with 8 bases identical to TRBD1. J gave up 7 bases and V 4 bases, and 11 bases lay outside the gene matches. The CDR3 consists of 15 residues. Germline assignment: CDR1 KGHSH and CDR2 LQKENI. For the CDR3, the DNA is TGTGCCAGCTCACGAGGACAGGGAGGGTTCGTTGAAGCTTTCTTT. Translation: CASSRGQGGFVEAFF. Drawing the rest from reference TRBV18 and TRBJ1-1, the complete variable domain is NAGVMQNPRHLVRRRGQEARLRCSPMKGHSHVYWYRQLPEEGLKFMVYLQKENIIDESGMPKERFSAEFPKEGPSILRIQQVVRGDSAAYFCASSRGQGGFVEAFFGQGTRLTVV.

This chain joins TRBV5-6 and TRBJ1-6; D unresolved. Between the trimmed V and J ends, which lost 4 bases and 10 bases, there was a span of 6 bases. This CDR3 region has 11 residues. CDR1 is SGHDT, CDR2 YYEEEE, per germline. This CDR3 reads CASSRGSPLHF. The DNA for the CDR3 is TGTGCCAGCAGCAGAGGGTCACCCCTCCACTTT.

This clone was detected once. The chain links TRBV5-1 to TRBJ1-4, with TRBD1 matching 9 bases. Losses at the gene ends were 7 bases for V and 5 bases for J; bases not matched to a gene: 12. CDR3 size: 16 residues. Germline CDR1 and CDR2: SGHRS and YFSETQ. The CDR3 DNA reads as TGCGCCAGCCAATTGATTTCGACAGGGGGAAATGAAAAACTGTTTTTT. Translated, it gives CASQLISTGGNEKLFF. Using reference TRBV5-1 and TRBJ1-4 for the parts outside the CDR3, the full variable domain is KAGVTQTPRYLIKTRGQQVTLSCSPISGHRSVSWYQQTPGQGLQFLFEYFSETQRNKGNFPGRFSGRQFSNSRSEMNVSTLELGDSALYLCASQLISTGGNEKLFFGSGTQLSVL.

The rearrangement joins TRBV29-1 to TRBJ2-3, with TRBD2 matching 11 bases. This CDR3 has 15 amino acids. Germline CDR1 and CDR2: SQVTM and ANQGSEA. The V and J ends lost 6 bases and 5 bases, in that order; junction bases with no gene match: 10. The CDR3 DNA follows: TGCAGCGTCGACCCGTTAGCGGGAGGGGGAGATACGCAGTATTTT. This encodes CSVDPLAGGGDTQYF.

The J gene is TRBJ1-2, the V gene TRBV6-1, with D unresolved. The CDR3 length is 15 residues. The germline V gene encodes CDR1 MNHNS and CDR2 SASEGT. V lost 2 bases to trimming and J lost 3 bases, with 13 bases between them. The CDR3 is CASSETTDKYYGYTF. The DNA for the CDR3 is TGTGCCAGCAGTGAAACAACCGACAAGTACTATGGCTACACCTTC.

The J gene is TRBJ1-1, the V gene TRBV29-1; 7 bases are shared with TRBD1. Per germline, CDR1 SQVTM and CDR2 ANQGSEA. J lost 5 bases, V lost 4 bases, and 4 bases had no gene match. There are 12 residues in the CDR3. The CDR3: CSVGQGRTEAFF. CDR3 DNA: TGCAGCGTTGGACAGGGCAGAACTGAAGCTTTCTTT.

A single count supports this clone. This chain connects TRBV2 to TRBJ2-1, with D perhaps TRBD1 (6 bases). The V gene's germline CDR1 is SNHLY and CDR2 FYNNEI. The V end lost 2 bases, the J end lost 9 bases, and 17 bases lay between the germline ends. This CDR3 spans 15 amino acids. In DNA form, the CDR3 reads TGTGCCAGCAGTGAAAAGACCGGGACATTGGTTGAGCAGTTCTTC. Translated: CASSEKTGTLVEQFF.

This clone was seen a handful of times. CDR3 in amino acids: CASRAQGGRGTEAFF. In DNA, the CDR3 is TGTGCCAGCAGAGCCCAGGGCGGTAGAGGCACTGAAGCTTTCTTT. J is TRBJ1-1 and V is TRBV6-5; weak D call: TRBD1 (5 bases). V shed 6 bases and J shed 4 bases, with 18 bases lying between them. Per the germline V gene, CDR1 is MNHEY and CDR2 is SVGAGI. The CDR3 consists of 15 residues.

V is TRBV5-1 and J is TRBJ1-2; TRBD1 matches 9 bases. The germline gives CDR1 SGHRS, CDR2 YFSETQ. CDR3 size: 13 residues. V lost 4 bases, J lost 7 bases, and 5 bases stayed unmatched. The CDR3 sequence: CASSRDRASGYTF. CDR3 DNA sequence: TGCGCCAGCAGCCGGGACAGGGCTTCTGGCTACACCTTC.

V gene TRBV7-9 combines with J gene TRBJ2-2; 7 bases line up with TRBD1. V was pared by 0 bases and J by 3 bases, with 10 bases of the junction left unmatched. The CDR3 contains 18 residues. Germline CDR1 SEHNR, CDR2 FQNEAQ (reference sequence). The CDR3 DNA reads as TGTGCCAGCAGCTTAGCGGGGTACAGGGGTACGGACACCGGGGAGCTGTTTTTT. Translated: CASSLAGYRGTDTGELFF.

V usage is TRBV3-1 (or the pseudogene TRBV3-2) and J usage is TRBJ2-6; perhaps TRBD1 as D (7 bases). CDR3 size: 19 residues. V was clipped by 4 bases and J by 3 bases, with 22 bases between them. Germline V gives CDR1 LGHDT, CDR2 YNNKEL (reference sequence). The chain's CDR3 is CASSPPRGRTAYGANVLTF. The CDR3 nucleotides are TGTGCCAGCAGCCCACCCAGGGGGAGGACCGCTTATGGGGCCAACGTCCTGACTTTC.

The chain recombines TRBV6-6 with TRBJ2-7, with TRBD1 as a possible D gene (6 bases). V was cut by 7 bases and J by 9 bases, with 22 bases left in between. The length of the CDR3 is 14 residues. The germline V gene encodes CDR1 MNHNY and CDR2 SVGAGI (reference sequence). The CDR3 spells CASKRTVTYEGQYF. DNA for the CDR3: TGTGCCAGCAAAAGGACAGTCACCTACGAGGGGCAGTACTTC.

The chain uses TRBV5-1 and TRBJ1-1; 11 positions match TRBD1. Germline V lookup: CDR1 SGHRS, CDR2 YFSETQ. V lost 4 bases and J lost 3; bases outside the gene matches: 8. The CDR3 runs to 16 residues. CDR3 DNA: TGCGCCAGCAGCATCCGGACAGGGGGCGTAGACACTGAAGCTTTCTTT. As protein: CASSIRTGGVDTEAFF.

This sequence joins TRBV29-1 and TRBJ1-2; possible D gene TRBD1, 5 bases. The CDR3 is 15 residues long. Per the germline V gene, CDR1 is SQVTM and CDR2 is ANQGSEA. V was trimmed by 0 bases and J by 5 bases, leaving 16 bases between them. The CDR3 nucleotides are TGCAGCGTTGAAGATCTTCCGGGGGGAGGGTATGGCTACACCTTC. Amino acids: CSVEDLPGGGYGYTF.

The chain has TRBV4-2 and TRBJ2-5; D perhaps matches TRBD2 (6 bases). Per germline, CDR1 LGHNA and CDR2 YNFKEQ. V lost 0 bases, J lost 5 bases, and 16 bases lay in between. CDR3 size: 16 residues. This chain's CDR3 is CASSQDFGASEETQYF. The CDR3 region has the DNA TGTGCCAGCAGCCAAGATTTCGGGGCTAGCGAGGAGACCCAGTACTTC.

The CDR3 sequence: CSVGSGISNQPQHF. CDR3 DNA sequence: TGCAGCGTTGGGTCAGGGATTAGCAATCAGCCCCAGCATTTT. The chain recombines TRBV29-1 with TRBJ1-5, with a tentative D call TRBD1 (5 bases). Germline V gene sequence: CDR1 SQVTM, CDR2 ANQGSEA. This CDR3 contains 14 residues. V was pared by 4 bases and J by 0 bases, with 10 bases between.

The chain is built from TRBV24-1 and TRBJ2-5, with TRBD1 matching 9 bases. V lost 5 bases, J lost 1 base, and 7 bases stayed unmatched. CDR1 is KGHDR, CDR2 SFDVKD, per germline. The CDR3 extends over 16 amino acids. CDR3 residues: CATSVRTGAFQETQYF. In nucleotides, the CDR3 is TGTGCCACCAGTGTTCGGACAGGGGCCTTCCAAGAGACCCAGTACTTC.

The rearrangement uses TRBV7-9 and TRBJ1-1; D gene ambiguous. This CDR3 has 13 residues. Germline CDR1 and CDR2: SEHNR and FQNEAQ (reference sequence). The V gene lost 2 bases and the J gene lost 3 bases, with 7 bases spanning the gap. Here the CDR3 reads CASSLYRDTEAFF. In DNA, the CDR3 is TGTGCCAGCAGCTTATATCGGGACACTGAAGCTTTCTTT.

This sequence joins TRBV6-2 or TRBV6-3 and TRBJ1-1; D not certain. CDR3 size: 13 residues. Germline assignment: CDR1 MNHEY and CDR2 SVGEGT. Trimming pared 2 bases from V and 2 bases from J, leaving 6 bases between. This CDR3 reads CASSYQINTEAFF. The CDR3 DNA is TGTGCCAGCAGTTACCAGATTAACACTGAAGCTTTCTTT.

The chain employs TRBV10-3 and TRBJ2-1; no definite D call. The CDR3 spans 13 residues. The V gene's germline CDR1 is ENHRY and CDR2 SYGVKD. Trimming took off 2 bases at V and 7 bases at J, with 9 bases between the two ends. Here the CDR3 reads CAISEGPPNEQFF. The CDR3 nucleotides read TGTGCCATCAGTGAGGGGCCACCTAATGAGCAGTTCTTC.